Listed here are 13 T cell receptor beta chains from one sample, sequenced in a study of pediatric ulcerative colitis. Libraries were prepared by immunoSEQ multiplex PCR; TCRdb keeps only in-frame clonotypes and omits some of them. Of roughly 60,000 clones detected, around 86% appear once; the ten largest clones hold roughly 1.5%. The sample taken for sequencing was blood. The receptors come from a boy between 10 and 17 years old who was a control in a study of pediatric ulcerative colitis.

The chain links TRBV5-4 to TRBJ1-1; D is unclear. The CDR3 spans 14 residues. With 9 bases removed from V and 0 bases from J, the gap between germline ends came to 15 bases. Germline V gives CDR1 SGHNT, CDR2 YYREEE (reference sequence). The CDR3 reads CATKPDTLNTEAFF. CDR3 bases: TGTGCCACCAAGCCGGATACTTTGAACACTGAAGCTTTCTTT.

The V and J genes are TRBV27 and TRBJ2-1, with TRBD1 matching 11 bases. This CDR3 spans 13 amino acids. The V gene end was trimmed by 9 bases and the J gene end by 6 bases; junction bases not matched to a gene: 4. Per germline, CDR1 MNHEY and CDR2 SMNVEV (reference sequence). In DNA, the CDR3 is TGTGCCAGTGGACAGGGGGCCCGCAATGAGCAGTTCTTC. Protein: CASGQGARNEQFF.

The chain links TRBV5-1 to TRBJ2-1, with D perhaps TRBD2 (6 bases). Germline loops: CDR1 SGHRS, CDR2 YFSETQ. The V end was cut by 0 bases, the J end by 5 bases, with 9 bases between. The CDR3 loop spans 14 amino acids. CDR3 bases: TGCGCCAGCAGCTTGGGCGGGGAAAACAATGAGCAGTTCTTC. This gives the protein CASSLGGENNEQFF.

The chain is built from TRBV6-4 and TRBJ2-7; weak D call: TRBD2 (6 bases). This CDR3 contains 13 residues. V lost 6 bases, J lost 2 bases, and 11 bases lay in between. In germline, CDR1 is MRHNA, CDR2 SNTAGT. CDR3 nucleotides: TGTGCCAGCAGGGAGGGAGAGGCCTACGAGCAGTACTTC. This gives the protein CASREGEAYEQYF.

The chain combines TRBV6-5 with TRBJ2-2, with no clear D. CDR3 length: 15 residues. Germline CDR1 and CDR2: MNHEY and SVGAGI. The ends were cut back, 0 bases at V and 2 bases at J, with 7 bases in the middle. DNA of the CDR3: TGTGCCAGCAGTTACTCCAGAACCAACACCGGGGAGCTGTTTTTT. Its translation: CASSYSRTNTGELFF.

The chain carries TRBV9 and TRBJ1-2; 9 bases line up with TRBD1. V dropped 3 bases and J dropped 2; count of bases not matched to a gene: 17. The CDR3 contains 19 residues. Per germline, CDR1 SGDLS and CDR2 YYNGEE. CDR3 sequence: CASSASFPGQGGPNYGYTF. In nucleotides, the CDR3 is TGTGCCAGCAGCGCATCGTTCCCGGGACAGGGTGGCCCCAACTATGGCTACACCTTC.

Only one count was recorded for this clone. The chain is built from TRBV27 and TRBJ2-1, with D tentatively TRBD1 (5 bases). The CDR3 runs 12 residues. The germline CDR1 and CDR2 sequences are MNHEY and SMNVEV (reference sequence). V lost 3 bases and J lost 7, with 7 bases in between. CDR3 sequence (DNA): TGTGCCAGCAGTTTCCAGGGTAATGAGCAGTTCTTC. Residues: CASSFQGNEQFF.

The chain recombines TRBV18 with TRBJ2-3; 12 positions match TRBD2. This CDR3 spans 18 amino acids. After removal of 5 bases from V and 4 bases from J, the junction contained 13 bases not matched to a gene. Germline V CDR1 and CDR2: KGHSH, LQKENI. The CDR3 protein is CASSSGLAGSIRPDTQYF. The CDR3 DNA is TGTGCCAGCTCAAGCGGACTAGCGGGATCAATTCGCCCAGATACGCAGTATTTT.

The chain links TRBV5-6 to TRBJ2-2, with 7 bases that match TRBD1. Unmatched junction bases numbered 10, after V lost 2 bases and J lost 6 bases. CDR1 SGHDT and CDR2 YYEEEE come from the germline V gene. This CDR3 is 16 amino acids long. The CDR3 loop reads CASSFRLTGTAGELFF. The CDR3 bases are TGTGCCAGCAGCTTTAGGCTGACAGGGACGGCCGGGGAGCTGTTTTTT.

The chain recombines TRBV4-1 with TRBJ2-1; D is possibly TRBD2 (6 bases). V was pared by 1 base and J by 8 bases, with 21 bases between. Germline V CDR1 and CDR2: MGHRA, YSYEKL. The CDR3 is 17 amino acids. The CDR3 nucleotides read TGCGCCAGCAGCCAAGTCTTTACTAGCCGCAAGAGCGATGAGCAGTTCTTC. Translating it yields CASSQVFTSRKSDEQFF.

The chain combines TRBV7-2 with TRBJ2-3, with TRBD2 identical over 13 bases. From germline, CDR1 is SGHTA and CDR2 FQGNSA. The CDR3 has 19 amino acids. The V gene end was trimmed by 6 bases and the J gene end by 0 bases; junction bases not matched to a gene: 12. The CDR3 loop is CASRASRTSGSFSTDTQYF. The CDR3 bases are TGTGCCAGCAGGGCAAGTAGGACTAGCGGGAGTTTTAGCACAGATACGCAGTATTTT.

This sequence joins TRBV11-2 and TRBJ2-7; D remains ambiguous. Trimming shortened V by 1 base and J by 2 bases, and 9 bases separated the two germline ends. The CDR3 contains 14 residues. Germline CDR1 reads SGHAT; CDR2 reads FQNNGV. The CDR3 sequence: CASSLGPAPYEQYF. The CDR3 DNA reads TGTGCCAGCAGCTTAGGGCCAGCACCCTACGAGCAGTACTTC.

V and J are TRBV6-6 and TRBJ1-4; D remains ambiguous. This CDR3 is built from 15 residues. CDR1 and CDR2 (germline): MNHNY, SVGAGI (reference sequence). Trimming removed 5 bases at V and 5 bases at J, with 15 bases between. The CDR3 spells CASSDPGLKNEKLFF. The CDR3 DNA follows: TGTGCCAGCAGTGACCCCGGGCTGAAAAATGAAAAACTGTTTTTT.